The 9 T cell receptor beta chains given below trace back to one sample, sequenced in a study of blood T cell repertoires in COVID-19. The method was immunoSEQ multiplex PCR; TCRdb's version includes in-frame clones alone and lacks a portion of them. The sample has 200,000 to 250,000 clones, about 81% seen once; the top ten hold approximately 5.2%. Sequencing was done on a sample of peripheral blood. The receptors were sampled from a woman between 65 and 79 years old with COVID-19, enrolled during active disease.

This clone has just a few counts. This rearrangement joins TRBV7-6 to TRBJ2-3; weak D call: TRBD1 (6 bases). V was clipped by 4 bases and J by 0 bases, with 11 bases between them. This CDR3 is 15 amino acids long. Germline V gene data show CDR1 as SGHVS and CDR2 as FNYEAQ. The CDR3: CASSSPDRSTDTQYF. The CDR3 DNA reads as TGTGCCAGCAGCTCGCCGGACAGAAGCACAGATACGCAGTATTTT. The whole variable domain, remainder taken from reference TRBV7-6 and TRBJ2-3, is GAGVSQSPRYKVTKRGQDVALRCDPISGHVSLYWYRQALGQGPEFLTYFNYEAQQDKSGLPNDRFSAERPEGSISTLTIQRTEQRDSAMYRCASSSPDRSTDTQYFGPGTRLTVL.

The chain recombines TRBV6-6 with TRBJ1-1, with TRBD1 as a possible D gene (6 bases). Germline V gene data show CDR1 as MNHNY and CDR2 as SVGAGI (reference sequence). V was cut by 4 bases and J by 5 bases, with 17 bases left in between. CDR3 length equals 15 residues. The CDR3: CASSFILVGGTEAFF. The CDR3, as DNA: TGTGCCAGCAGTTTCATCCTGGTAGGGGGTACTGAAGCTTTCTTT.

The V call is TRBV19, the J call TRBJ1-1, with D possibly TRBD1 on 5 matching bases. The length of the CDR3 is 14 residues. The germline V gene encodes CDR1 LNHDA and CDR2 SQIVND (reference sequence). Deletions cut 7 bases from V and 1 base from J, with 13 bases between. The CDR3 DNA is TGTGCCAGTACCATCCCCCAGGGGAACACTGAAGCTTTCTTT. The encoded protein is CASTIPQGNTEAFF.

This chain links TRBV5-4 with TRBJ2-7; maybe TRBD1 (5 bases). CDR3 size: 15 residues. Germline assignment: CDR1 SGHNT and CDR2 YYREEE (reference sequence). Trimming cost V 1 base and J 2 bases, with 13 bases left between them. For the CDR3, the DNA is TGTGCCAGCAGCTTGAATAGGCAGGGTCCCTACGAGCAGTACTTC. It specifies CASSLNRQGPYEQYF.

The sample holds a few counts of this clone. The chain employs TRBV2 and TRBJ2-1; 8 positions agree with TRBD2. The junction had 5 bases not matched to a gene; V was cut back by 7 bases and J by 6 bases. Germline-derived CDR1 and CDR2 are SNHLY and FYNNEI. The CDR3 loop spans 13 amino acids. The CDR3 nucleotides are TGTGCCAGCACGGGACGGGGGGGCAATGAGCAGTTCTTC. This gives the protein CASTGRGGNEQFF.

V usage is TRBV28 and J usage is TRBJ2-3; TRBD2 matches 13 bases. The CDR3 has 16 residues. Germline V gene data show CDR1 as MDHEN and CDR2 as SYDVKM. With V trimmed by 6 bases and J by 2 bases, 5 bases remained unmatched. The CDR3 coding sequence is TGTGCCAGCAGCCGTGGACTAGCGGGGGACACAGATACGCAGTATTTT. Translated: CASSRGLAGDTDTQYF.

This chain joins TRBV15 and TRBJ2-7, with D perhaps TRBD2 (6 bases). The length of the CDR3 is 15 residues. V was shortened by 8 bases and J by 2 bases, with 19 bases between the two germline ends. Germline V CDR1 and CDR2: LNHNV, YYDKDF (reference sequence). In DNA form, the CDR3 reads TGTGCCACCCGAGGGGCACTAGCTTCACCCTACGAGCAGTACTTC. Translated: CATRGALASPYEQYF.

This clone came up a few times. The chain employs TRBV27 and TRBJ2-7; 8 bases are a match to TRBD1. V shed 3 bases, J shed 4 bases, and the junction held 2 bases outside the gene matches. The germline gives CDR1 MNHEY, CDR2 SMNVEV (reference sequence). The CDR3 sequence is 13 residues long. As DNA, the CDR3 is TGTGCCAGCAGTTTTAGACAGGGGTACGAGCAGTACTTC. Translating it yields CASSFRQGYEQYF.

The CDR3 coding sequence is TGTGCCAGCAGCTCAGGAGGTGCTGGAAACACCATATATTTT. Translating it yields CASSSGGAGNTIYF. This rearrangement joins TRBV5-5 to TRBJ1-3; no definite D call. From germline, CDR1 is SGHKS and CDR2 YYEKEE (reference sequence). CDR3 length equals 14 residues. Trimming removed 3 bases at V and 2 bases at J, with 9 bases between.